This is a list of T cell receptor beta chains from one sample in a study of OX40 agonist ivuxolimab in advanced cancers. This table comes from immunoSEQ multiplex PCR, and its TCRdb copy is limited to in-frame clones, with some not included. This table holds some 68,000 clones, roughly 80% found once. Sequenced material: CD4+ or CD8+ T cells sorted from blood, taken in a trial of the OX40 agonist ivuxolimab. Every receptor here comes from an adult with an advanced solid tumor such as melanoma, head and neck, liver or kidney cancer. Each CDR3 is given with its conserved first and last residue.

>TRBV5-8|TRBJ2-3
CASSFFWGFNTDTQYF
>TRBV7-4|TRBJ1-6
CASITRSFVSPLHF
>TRBV6-1|TRBJ1-2
CASSEALWGADGYTF
>TRBV7-9|TRBJ2-1
CASSLQAPTYNEQFF
>TRBV5-4|TRBJ1-3
CASGGGGNTIYF
>TRBV7-9|TRBJ1-5
CASSPRGSDQPQHF
>TRBV30|TRBJ2-3
CAWSTAGSTDTQYF
>TRBV11-3|TRBJ1-4
CASSLDRGRGPNEKLFF
>TRBV2|TRBJ2-3
CASSGQGAPTDTQYF
>TRBV30|TRBJ1-2
CAWSTFRSPKFYGYTF
>TRBV5-1|TRBJ2-3
CASRGSDTQYF
>TRBV29-1|TRBJ1-5
CSVRGESNQPQHF
>TRBV19|TRBJ2-3
CASRGITDTQYF
>TRBV21-1|TRBJ2-7
CASSKLRDTDEQYF
>TRBV6-1|TRBJ1-1
CASSPGWKATEAFF
>TRBV10-3|TRBJ2-1
CAINKQGAGGNEQFF
>TRBV7-6|TRBJ2-5
CASSPLAGAPETQYF
>TRBV6-5|TRBJ1-2
CASSLDSGAGYTF
>TRBV2|TRBJ2-1
CASSEVLEQFF
>TRBV5-5|TRBJ2-3
CASSFIDTQYF
>TRBV5-4|TRBJ2-5
CASSSLAGAEETQYF
>TRBV10-2|TRBJ1-3
CASSGDRANTIYF
>TRBV2|TRBJ1-1
CASKWVPNTEAFF
>TRBV18|TRBJ1-3
CASSPSRDRSSGNTIYF
>TRBV7-9|TRBJ1-1
CASSGRTGGHEAFF
>TRBV7-8|TRBJ1-2
CASSKQDGNYGYTF
>TRBV5-4|TRBJ1-4
CASSSGQSTIEKLFF
>TRBV5-4|TRBJ2-2
CASSLVGTVNTGELFF
>TRBV27|TRBJ1-2
CASSYRDLSGYTF
>TRBV6-4|TRBJ2-3
CASSDQPGSTDTQYF
>TRBV2|TRBJ2-3
CASITGRRSTDTQYF
>TRBV6-5|TRBJ2-3
CASTNPPDTQYF
>TRBV7-2|TRBJ2-2
CASSLEGRRGNTGELFF
>TRBV6-5|TRBJ1-1
CASSRPRQENTEAFF
>TRBV11-3|TRBJ1-2
CASTRSAQGDGYTF
>TRBV11-2|TRBJ2-3
CASSLGRGSGGAADTQYF
>TRBV27|TRBJ1-3
CASSLGNSGNTIYF
>TRBV11-3|TRBJ2-5
CASSQSLTGETQYF
>TRBV2|TRBJ1-2
CASSADSNYGYTF
>TRBV28|TRBJ2-1
CASSSSGGGYNEQFF
>TRBV11-3|TRBJ1-6
CASSLVGAGNSPLHF
>TRBV18|TRBJ1-1
CASSPPRGLTEAFF
>TRBV6-5|TRBJ1-5
CASSYDRINQPQHF
>TRBV15|TRBJ2-7
CATSGPRDRGPRSSYEQYF
>TRBV7-9|TRBJ2-5
CASSLRTGSRETQYF
>TRBV5-4|TRBJ1-3
CASSEGRDFSGNTIYF
>TRBV11-3|TRBJ2-7
CASSLASGGSYEQYF
>TRBV9|TRBJ1-2
CASSVDKGYGYTF
>TRBV6-6|TRBJ1-2
CASSLKGDGYTF
>TRBV19|TRBJ1-2
CASSNPGQGTYGYTF